The sequence of this TCR beta chain was determined in a study of cytotoxic CD8 clonotypes in ibrutinib-treated CLL (dated by TCRdb to the early 2020s). Broadly, across the study: The cohort was composed of 11 relapsed/refractory and fewer than 16 treatment-naive patients; IGHV unmutated status was identified in approximately 18 patients. Longitudinal samples were available for 26 of the 86 trial participants. Response samples were taken after a median of 12 months on treatment, ranging from roughly 6 to 36 months. Patients were still on ibrutinib when every remission and progressive disease sample was collected. Cryopreserved peripheral blood mononuclear cells were obtained prior to treatment, at the time of response, and at either disease progression or sustained remission. Responses were partial in some 24 patients and complete in 2; after median around 72 months follow-up, 14 stayed in remission and about 12 progressed. An average of around 250,000 productive templates and approximately 91,000 productive rearrangements was obtained per sample.

The goal of deep resolution MiSeq sequencing was a depth between 1 in 1 million and 1 in 200,000 T cells, and coverage averaged 10x per clonotype. The immunoSEQ hsTCRB Kit was used to generate the TCR beta libraries. The paper's processing steps were these. ImmunoSEQ Data Assistant and ImmunoSEQ Analyzer were used for data analysis, and V, D and J genes were assigned according to IMGT definitions. Clonality, with values ranging from 0 to 1, was calculated as one minus the normalized Shannon entropy of productive rearrangement frequencies. Public clonotype analysis was restricted to overrepresented clonotypes comprising at least 0.05% of each patient's repertoire. Repertoires from approximately 13 age-matched healthy donors in immuneACCESS were used as clonality controls. TCRdb re-hosts the immuneACCESS table, in-frame sequences only. Its copies lack some clones; in the studies checked, an unresolved V gene accounts for under half of them, and the cause for the rest is not known. V and J calls and clone size are as listed in that table; D and trimming were resolved from the DNA. The sample table lists fewer than 400,000 clones, under 70% of them with a count of one. The ten largest account for roughly 6.7% of the sample.

CDR1 is given as SGHAT and CDR2 as FQNNGV, both from the germline V gene. Reading from cysteine to phenylalanine, the CDR3 counts 14 amino acids. Only the CDR3 portion is preserved as DNA: 42 bases, with reading frame beginning at the first base. The junction shows trimming of 5 bases on V and 4 bases on J, and the gene matches do not reach 7 bases of it. This clone was picked up a small number of times. The antigen it binds to is not known. Base qualities are not provided; no much larger clone lies one nucleotide away. General findings and caveats noted by the study authors: Clonality increased at ibrutinib response, stayed stable in sustained remission, and fell back toward baseline at progression. Public clonotypes were rare and either shrank or stayed stable during treatment, and the rise in clonality at ibrutinib response reflected expansion of private clonotypes. At baseline, clonality was higher than in age-matched healthy donors and showed a strong correlation with circulating CD8+ T-cell counts. Sampling times were not matched between sustained-remission and progressing patients, and lymph node repertoires were not studied.

Approximately 2 micrograms of genomic DNA were extracted from cryopreserved PBMCs for TCR beta library preparation. Longitudinal blood samples from CLL patients on ibrutinib monotherapy were analyzed using high-throughput TCR beta sequencing. The patients were enrolled in a single-center, open-label phase 2 trial of ibrutinib monotherapy. The chain is encoded by TRBV11-2 joined to TRBJ2-7, and TRBD1 matches 8 of the central bases. This material consisted of PBMCs, taken after 36 months of ibrutinib treatment. This TCR was sampled from a human donor with chronic lymphocytic leukemia. CDR3 protein: CASSPLRDRYEQYF. The nucleotides are TGTGCCAGCAGCCCCCTCCGGGACAGGTACGAGCAGTACTTC.